This TCR beta chain is from a study of T cell repertoires in cytomegalovirus infection. Study context: The authors used CMV epitopes that were HLA-C-restricted (recently identified) and HLA-B-restricted (well studied). Matching HLA type and CMV infection were both indicated by public TCR beta signatures.

Trimming cost V 4 bases and J 10 bases, with 10 bases left between them. The CDR3 has 12 residues. From germline, CDR1 is MGHRA and CDR2 YSYEKL. General study points: Summed public TCR beta family frequency identified CMV carriers bearing the relevant HLA. There were HLA-C-restricted CMV-specific TCR beta clonotypes dominating the ex vivo response.

TCRdb reanalysed the reads using MiXCR and keeps one entry per CDR3 protein. The sample has fewer than 650,000 distinct CDR3 sequences; under 45% are singletons. A remark on this clonotype: As yet, its antigen is unknown.

This receptor was obtained from a human donor in good health (CMV status not recorded). Some clones in this sample may be carry-over from other donors' samples. The material was cultured PBMCs, obtained from culture after CMV antigen stimulation. This sequence joins TRBV4-1 and TRBJ1-4, with D perhaps TRBD1 (5 bases). The CDR3 coding sequence is TGCGCCAGCAGCCGGGGACCCGGAAAACTGTTTTTT. Protein sequence: CASSRGPGKLFF.